The 10 T cell receptor beta chains presented below share a single source sample, sequenced in a study of cytomegalovirus exposure and HLA in healthy donors. Both 60 Vbeta primers and 13 Jbeta primers went into the PCR. Libraries were prepared by immunoSEQ multiplex PCR; TCRdb keeps only in-frame clonotypes and omits some of them. In the table there are 200,000 to 250,000 clones, roughly 91% of which are singletons. Sequencing used PBMCs. These receptors came from a woman under 30 in good health and CMV-seronegative.

This chain connects TRBV6-1 to TRBJ1-1; D might be TRBD1 (6 bases). This CDR3 region has 14 residues. V lost 11 bases to trimming and J lost 5 bases, with 21 bases between them. Germline lookup yields CDR1 MNHNS and CDR2 SASEGT. The CDR3 nucleotides read TGTGCCGCCGCCGTGGGCGGGGGGCGGACTGAAGCTTTCTTT. Residues: CAAAVGGGRTEAFF.

The genes are TRBV14 and TRBJ2-3; maybe TRBD2 (6 bases). Per germline, CDR1 SGHDN and CDR2 FVKESK. The CDR3 spans 15 residues. The V gene lost 1 base and the J gene lost 0 bases, with 8 bases spanning the gap. CDR3 nucleotide sequence: TGTGCCAGCAGCCAAGTCGGGACTAGCACAGATACGCAGTATTTT. It yields the protein CASSQVGTSTDTQYF.

This clone has only a few counts. CDR3 DNA sequence: TGTGCCAGCAGTTTAACGGGTGCCGGGGAGCTGTTTTTT. Its protein is CASSLTGAGELFF. The chain combines TRBV27 with TRBJ2-2; D is undetermined. This CDR3 is 13 amino acids long. With 2 bases removed from V and 6 bases from J, the gap between germline ends came to 7 bases. Germline assignment: CDR1 MNHEY and CDR2 SMNVEV (reference sequence).

This clone was picked up a small number of times. This rearrangement joins TRBV2 to TRBJ2-1, with 8 bases matching TRBD2. V lost 5 bases and J lost 2; bases outside the gene matches: 17. The CDR3 runs to 19 residues. Germline assignment: CDR1 SNHLY and CDR2 FYNNEI. CDR3 in amino acids: CASSSPMLRSGGPYNEQFF. CDR3 nucleotides: TGTGCCAGCAGTTCCCCAATGCTAAGGAGCGGGGGCCCCTACAATGAGCAGTTCTTC.

The chain links TRBV11-3 to TRBJ2-3; D remains ambiguous. This CDR3 comprises 12 residues. Germline CDR1 reads SGHNT; CDR2 reads YENEEA. Trimming cost V 1 base and J 5 bases, with 4 bases left between them. CDR3 amino acids: CASSLVRDTQYF. Here the CDR3 DNA reads TGTGCCAGCAGCTTAGTTAGAGATACGCAGTATTTT.

The genes are TRBV5-1 and TRBJ2-5; 9 nucleotides match TRBD1. The J call is uncertain, as TRBJ2-7 better fits the DNA end. The CDR3 contains 18 residues. Germline values: CDR1 SGHRS, CDR2 YFSETQ. The CDR3 sequence: CASRLPGQGMSGSYEQYF. The CDR3 nucleotides read TGCGCCAGCCGCCTGCCCGGACAGGGGATGAGTGGTTCCTACGAGCAGTACTTC.

V is TRBV19 and J is TRBJ2-1; tentative D call: TRBD2 (6 bases). The CDR3 is 15 amino acids. The V end was cut by 3 bases, the J end by 0 bases, with 9 bases between. The germline V gene has CDR1 LNHDA and CDR2 SQIVND (reference sequence). CDR3 nucleotide sequence: TGTGCCAGTAGTATTGGGCGGGACTCCTACAATGAGCAGTTCTTC. Its protein product is CASSIGRDSYNEQFF.

The chain joins TRBV2 to TRBJ1-2, with D possibly TRBD1 on 6 matching bases. Germline CDR1 is SNHLY and CDR2 is FYNNEI. This CDR3 region has 12 residues. The V gene lost 10 bases and the J gene lost 3 bases, with 12 bases spanning the gap. The CDR3 reads CATSDSHYGYTF. DNA for the CDR3: TGTGCCACTTCGGACAGCCACTATGGCTACACCTTC. The variable domain in full, with the rest retrieved from reference TRBV2 and TRBJ1-2, is EPEVTQTPSHQVTQMGQEVILRCVPISNHLYFYWYRQILGQKVEFLVSFYNNEISEKSEIFDDQFSVERPDGSNFTLKIRSTKLEDSAMYFCATSDSHYGYTFGSGTRLTVV.

This clone was found once. The J gene is TRBJ2-3, the V gene TRBV27; a weak D match, TRBD2 (6 bases). Germline assignment: CDR1 MNHEY and CDR2 SMNVEV (reference sequence). Trimming pared 5 bases from V and 7 bases from J, leaving 7 bases between. The CDR3 has 11 residues. The CDR3 DNA reads as TGTGCCAGCAGTGGGGGGTATACGCAGTATTTT. Translated: CASSGGYTQYF.

The V call is TRBV11-3, the J call TRBJ2-7; 8 bases map to TRBD1. Germline V gene lookup returns CDR1 SGHNT and CDR2 YENEEA. There are 14 residues in the CDR3. Germline trimming cut 3 bases from V and 5 bases from J; bases unmatched to any gene: 6. CDR3 protein: CASSLYGTGDEQYF. The CDR3 DNA is TGTGCCAGCAGCTTGTACGGGACAGGTGACGAGCAGTACTTC.